The 15 T cell receptor beta chains in this list originate from one sample, sequenced in a study of cytomegalovirus exposure and HLA in healthy donors. 13 Jbeta primers and 60 Vbeta primers were used for the PCR. The table came from immunoSEQ multiplex PCR; TCRdb's copy has only in-frame clones and leaves some out. The profile shows 100,000 to 150,000 clones, approximately 80% of them singletons. Specimen: PBMCs. The receptor source for this set is a middle-aged woman in good health and CMV-seronegative.

This chain connects TRBV2 to TRBJ1-5; D unclear. From germline, CDR1 is SNHLY and CDR2 FYNNEI. This CDR3 comprises 14 residues. Trimming removed 5 bases from V and 0 bases from J, with 8 bases in between. The CDR3 loop is CASSPSLSNQPQHF. In DNA form, the CDR3 reads TGTGCCAGCAGTCCCTCCCTTAGCAATCAGCCCCAGCATTTT.

The chain recombines TRBV6-5 with TRBJ2-1; 11 nucleotides align to TRBD2. CDR3 length: 14 amino acids. J was trimmed by 6 bases and V by 6 bases; bases with no gene match: 4. Looked up from germline, CDR1 is MNHEY and CDR2 is SVGAGI. The CDR3 bases are TGTGCCAGCAGCGATAGCGGGGGGGCCAATGAGCAGTTCTTC. This gives the protein CASSDSGGANEQFF.

This rearrangement joins TRBV30 to TRBJ2-7; maybe TRBD2 (6 bases). The ends were cut back, 0 bases at V and 0 bases at J, with 12 bases in the middle. This CDR3 contains 15 residues. The V gene's germline CDR1 is GTSNPN and CDR2 SVGIG (reference sequence). CDR3 DNA sequence: TGTGCCTGGAGTGTCTCTCACGGGGGCTCCTACGAGCAGTACTTC. This encodes CAWSVSHGGSYEQYF. The full variable domain, in which reference TRBV30 and TRBJ2-7 provide the parts outside the CDR3, is SQTIHQWPATLVQPVGSPLSLECTVEGTSNPNLYWYRQAAGRGLQLLFYSVGIGQISSEVPQNLSASRPQDRQFILSSKKLLLSDSGFYLCAWSVSHGGSYEQYFGPGTRLTVT.

The rearrangement links TRBV5-1 to TRBJ2-1; D is unclear. The CDR3 is made up of 14 amino acids. Trimming stripped 2 bases from V and 3 bases from J, with 9 bases between. The germline gives CDR1 SGHRS, CDR2 YFSETQ. Here the CDR3 DNA reads TGCGCCAGCAGCTTAAGCTTCGACTACAATGAGCAGTTCTTC. As protein: CASSLSFDYNEQFF.

This chain joins TRBV6-5 and TRBJ2-2; D gene uncertain. CDR3 length: 12 amino acids. In germline, CDR1 is MNHEY, CDR2 SVGAGI. Trimming took 7 bases from V and 3 from J, leaving 6 bases between them. CDR3 in DNA: TGTGCCAGCACTCGGGACACCGGGGAGCTGTTTTTT. The encoded protein is CASTRDTGELFF.

The chain is built from TRBV4-2 and TRBJ2-1; D is undetermined. V was shortened by 0 bases and J by 10 bases, with 16 bases between the two germline ends. The CDR3 is made up of 15 amino acids. Germline V lookup: CDR1 LGHNA, CDR2 YNFKEQ. The DNA for the CDR3 is TGTGCCAGCAGCCAAGATGATTATTTGACACCGGAGCAGTTCTTC. Its translation: CASSQDDYLTPEQFF.

V and J are TRBV7-2 and TRBJ1-3, with 8 bases lining up with TRBD1. Trimming took 6 bases from V and 7 from J; bases not matched to a gene: 2. This CDR3 is built from 12 residues. CDR1 is SGHTA and CDR2 is FQGNSA in the germline V gene. DNA of the CDR3: TGTGCCAGCAGTTACAGGGGGAACACCATATATTTT. This encodes CASSYRGNTIYF.

The J gene is TRBJ1-4, the V gene TRBV13; 10 nucleotides align to TRBD1. There are 15 residues in the CDR3. J was trimmed by 8 bases and V by 3 bases; bases with no gene match: 6. Per germline, CDR1 PRHDT and CDR2 FYEKMQ (reference sequence). This CDR3 reads CASSFWTGGVEKLFF. The CDR3, as DNA: TGTGCCAGCAGCTTCTGGACAGGGGGTGTCGAAAAACTGTTTTTT.

This clone was counted between two and nine times. The chain uses TRBV6-1 and TRBJ2-2, with unresolved D. Between the trimmed V and J ends, which lost 1 base and 3 bases, there was a span of 9 bases. The CDR3 is made up of 15 amino acids. Germline assignment: CDR1 MNHNS and CDR2 SASEGT. CDR3 sequence (DNA): TGTGCCAGCAGTGAAGAAAAACAGCACACCGGGGAGCTGTTTTTT. The encoded protein is CASSEEKQHTGELFF.

The V and J genes are TRBV30 and TRBJ1-1, with D unresolved. Deletions cut 3 bases from V and 1 base from J, with 18 bases between. The V gene's germline CDR1 is GTSNPN and CDR2 SVGIG (reference sequence). The CDR3 totals 16 residues. The CDR3 sequence is CAWSQPRGSGNTEAFF. The DNA of the CDR3 is TGTGCCTGGAGCCAACCCCGGGGAAGTGGGAACACTGAAGCTTTCTTT.

This sequence joins TRBV7-6 and TRBJ2-1; the D gene is possibly TRBD1 (6 bases). CDR1 and CDR2 from the germline V gene are SGHVS and FNYEAQ. V was shortened by 5 bases and J by 0 bases, with 11 bases between the two germline ends. The CDR3 length is 15 residues. CDR3 nucleotides: TGTGCCAGCAGCCACCGGACAGACTCCTACAATGAGCAGTTCTTC. Its translation: CASSHRTDSYNEQFF.

The rearrangement links TRBV10-3 to TRBJ1-2; perhaps TRBD1 as D (5 bases). Germline V lookup: CDR1 ENHRY, CDR2 SYGVKD. V dropped 3 bases and J dropped 1 base, with 9 bases sitting between them. This CDR3 has 14 residues. CDR3: CAISDNGGNYGYTF. The DNA for the CDR3 is TGTGCCATCAGTGATAACGGGGGTAACTATGGCTACACCTTC.

The rearrangement links TRBV7-9 to TRBJ1-1, with 7 positions matching TRBD1. This CDR3 comprises 15 residues. Trimming removed 2 bases from V and 4 bases from J; junction bases left unmatched: 7. From germline, CDR1 is SEHNR and CDR2 FQNEAQ (reference sequence). The CDR3 bases are TGTGCCAGCAGCTTAAAGCCCCAGGGGGGCACTGAAGCTTTCTTT. Encoded protein: CASSLKPQGGTEAFF.

The chain combines TRBV28 with TRBJ1-2; D remains ambiguous. The CDR3 sequence is 14 residues long. CDR1 is MDHEN, CDR2 SYDVKM, per germline. V was clipped by 4 bases and J by 0 bases, with 9 bases between them. In DNA form, the CDR3 reads TGTGCCAGCAGTTGGTCGGGATCTAACTATGGCTACACCTTC. Residues: CASSWSGSNYGYTF.

This clone was seen only once. CDR3 region: CAINGGGVTDTQYF. Here the CDR3 DNA reads TGTGCCATCAATGGCGGGGGGGTTACAGATACGCAGTATTTT. The J gene is TRBJ2-3, the V gene TRBV10-3; 9 nucleotides agree with TRBD2. With 7 bases clipped from V and 3 bases from J, the junction kept 5 bases outside the gene matches. Looked up from germline, CDR1 is ENHRY and CDR2 is SYGVKD. The CDR3 consists of 14 residues.